This T cell receptor (beta chain) comes out of a study of shared clonotypes between healthy human individuals. The study, taken as a whole, reports: Among the subsets, naive ones generally showed larger estimated richness than memory ones.

The authors loaded around 220 ng DNA, 25,000 to 30,000 T cell genomes, into sorted-subset replicate PCRs. The method was immunoSEQ multiplex PCR; TCRdb's version includes in-frame clones alone and lacks a portion of them. The sample includes 750,000 to 1,000,000 clones, 85% to 95% seen only once; the top ten take less than 25%. Germline values: CDR1 ENHRY, CDR2 SYGVKD. This CDR3 is 18 amino acids long. V lost 0 bases to trimming and J lost 3 bases; unmatched junction nucleotides: 14. Selected positively for CCR7 and CD45RO-negative, naive CD8 cells excluded terminally differentiated effector memory CD45RA+ cells. Donors had no recently reported acute infections or vaccinations and were HIV-negative. The donors, all of them Caucasian adults, lived in Nashville, Tennessee. As concerns this clone: The antigen is not known.

The J gene is TRBJ2-7, the V gene TRBV10-3; TRBD2 matches at 7 bases. The receptor was isolated from a young man in good health. Sequenced material: naive CD8+ T cells sorted from blood. The CDR3 DNA is TGTGCCATCAGTGAGTCGAGGTCGGGCGGGAGCCCCGTCTACGAGCAGTACTTC. Translation gives CAISESRSGGSPVYEQYF.